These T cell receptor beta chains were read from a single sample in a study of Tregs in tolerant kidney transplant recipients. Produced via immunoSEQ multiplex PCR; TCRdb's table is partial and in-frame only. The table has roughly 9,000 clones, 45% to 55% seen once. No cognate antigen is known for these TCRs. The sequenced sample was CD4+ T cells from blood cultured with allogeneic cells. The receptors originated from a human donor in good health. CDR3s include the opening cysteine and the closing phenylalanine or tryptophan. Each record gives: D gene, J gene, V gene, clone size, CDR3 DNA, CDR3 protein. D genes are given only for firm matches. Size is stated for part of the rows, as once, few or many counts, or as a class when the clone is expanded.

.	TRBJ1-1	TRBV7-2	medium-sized	TGTGCCAGCAGCTTAGTGGCGACAGGAGTTAACACTGAAGCTTTCTTT	CASSLVATGVNTEAFF
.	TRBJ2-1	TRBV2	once	TGTGCCGGAAGATCGGGACTGTACAATGAGCAGTTCTTC	CAGRSGLYNEQFF
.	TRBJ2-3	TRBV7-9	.	TGTGCTTTAAGCGGGTATACAGATACGCAGTATTTT	CALSGYTDTQYF
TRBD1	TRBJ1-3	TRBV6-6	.	TGTGCCAGCAGACCCCCGGGACAGACTTCGTTTGGGACCATATATTTT	CASRPPGQTSFGTIYF
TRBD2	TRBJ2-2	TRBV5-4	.	TGTGCCAGCAGCCCGGGTAGCGGGGTGGACGGGGAGCTGTTTTTT	CASSPGSGVDGELFF
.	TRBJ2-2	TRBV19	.	TGTGCCAGTAGTAGTCGGCAGGGAAGAACCGGGGAGCTGTTTTTT	CASSSRQGRTGELFF
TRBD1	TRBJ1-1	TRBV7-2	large	TGTGCCAGCAGTTACTCCGGGACAGTGGGACGCTACACTGAAGCTTTCTTT	CASSYSGTVGRYTEAFF
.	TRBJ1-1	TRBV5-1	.	TGCGCCAGCAGCTTGGTTGGAGGGAGCACTGAAGCTTTCTTT	CASSLVGGSTEAFF
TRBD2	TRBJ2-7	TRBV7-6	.	TGTGCCAGCAGCCCCAGCGGGAGAGGTGAGCAGTACTTC	CASSPSGRGEQYF
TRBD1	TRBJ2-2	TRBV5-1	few	TGCGCCAGCAGCTTTGGGACAGCCTTGAACACCGGGGAGCTGTTTTTT	CASSFGTALNTGELFF
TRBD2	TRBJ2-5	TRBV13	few	TGTGCCAGCAGCTTAGGGGGACTAGCGGAGACCCAGTACTTC	CASSLGGLAETQYF
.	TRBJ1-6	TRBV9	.	TGTGCCAGCAGCGTTAAACCAGGGCTTGATTCACCCCTCCACTTT	CASSVKPGLDSPLHF
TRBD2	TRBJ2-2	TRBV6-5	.	TGTGCCAGCAGTAAGCGGGGGAGGAACACCGGGGAGCTGTTTTTT	CASSKRGRNTGELFF
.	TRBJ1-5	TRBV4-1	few	TGCGCCAGCAGCCAAGGCAGGGCTCGCCGCAATCAGCCCCAGCATTTT	CASSQGRARRNQPQHF
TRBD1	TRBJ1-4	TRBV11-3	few	TGTGCCAGCAGCCATACAGGGGGAGAAAAACTGTTTTTT	CASSHTGGEKLFF
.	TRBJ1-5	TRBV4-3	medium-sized	TGCGCCAGCAGCCAAGCAAGTAGCAATCAGCCCCAGCATTTT	CASSQASSNQPQHF
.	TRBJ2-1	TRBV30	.	TGTGCCTGGAGTGGGGGTGAGCAGTTCTTC	CAWSGGEQFF
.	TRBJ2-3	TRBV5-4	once	TGTGCCAGCAGCCCCATTTTGAGCAGGCAACGCACAGATACGCAGTATTTT	CASSPILSRQRTDTQYF
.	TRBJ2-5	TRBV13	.	TGTGCCAGCAGTCCCCGGGGGCACGAGACCCAGTACTTC	CASSPRGHETQYF
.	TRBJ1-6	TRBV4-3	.	TGCGCCAGCAGCCAAGTGCCCGACAGAAATTCACCCCTCCACTTT	CASSQVPDRNSPLHF
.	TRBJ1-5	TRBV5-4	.	TGTGCCAGCAGCCAAACCAACACCTACAATCAGCCCCAGCATTTT	CASSQTNTYNQPQHF
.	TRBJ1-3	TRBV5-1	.	TGTGCCAGCAGCTTGGGAGGATCTGGAAACACCATATATTTT	CASSLGGSGNTIYF
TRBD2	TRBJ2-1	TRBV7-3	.	TGTGCCAGCAGCCCATATATAGCGGGGTTCTCCTACAATGAGCAGTTCTTC	CASSPYIAGFSYNEQFF
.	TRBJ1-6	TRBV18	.	TGTGCCAGCTCAAACCAGCGGGCCCCAAATTCACCCCTCCACTTT	CASSNQRAPNSPLHF
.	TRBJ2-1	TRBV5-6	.	TGTGCCAGCACCCGTCTAGCGAGACGCCTCGATGAGCAGTTCTTC	CASTRLARRLDEQFF
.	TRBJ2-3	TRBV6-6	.	TGTGCCAGCAGTTACCCACGGCGGGGCCGCACAGATACGCAGTATTTT	CASSYPRRGRTDTQYF
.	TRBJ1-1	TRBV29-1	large	TGCAGCGTTGATCCAGGGGTCACTGAAGCTTTCTTT	CSVDPGVTEAFF
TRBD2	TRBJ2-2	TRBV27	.	TGTGCCAGCAGGAGCGGGGGGGTGAGGCGGACCGGGGAGCTGTTTTTT	CASRSGGVRRTGELFF
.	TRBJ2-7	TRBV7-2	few	TGTGCCAGCAGCTTAGCAGGGGCTGGGGAGCAGTACTTC	CASSLAGAGEQYF
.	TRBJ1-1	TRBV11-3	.	TGTGCCAGCAGCTTCACAGGGTTGGACACTGAAGCTTTCTTT	CASSFTGLDTEAFF
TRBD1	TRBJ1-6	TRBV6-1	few	TGTGCCAGCAGTGAGGGACAGGAGGGTTCACCCCTCCACTTT	CASSEGQEGSPLHF
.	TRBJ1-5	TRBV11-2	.	TGTGCCAGCAGCTGGAGGGGAGGAAATCAGCCCCAGCATTTT	CASSWRGGNQPQHF